This TCR beta chain originates from a study of blood T cell repertoires in COVID-19. Study-level background: From the United States, Italy and Spain came samples of acute and convalescent COVID-19. T cells, B-cell-depleted T cells, or PBMCs supplied cDNA or gDNA.

Each participant's cohort was designated according to participant-reported clinical history. Original analysis: Estimation of nucleated cell counts relied on the amplification of reference gene primers. Using immunoSEQ multiplex PCR, the repertoire was profiled, and TCRdb retains in-frame clones only, with some absent. Clone size and the V and J calls come from that table; the DNA yielded D and trimming. The sample has about 220,000 clones; 80% to 90% are singletons. There are 15 residues in the CDR3. In germline, CDR1 is SGHNT, CDR2 YYREEE (reference sequence). V dropped 0 bases and J dropped 2 bases, with 9 bases sitting between them.

The chain joins TRBV5-4 to TRBJ2-1; no clear D. The TCR was taken from a woman under 30 in a cohort exposed to, infected with or recovered from COVID-19 (not recorded which). Sequenced input: PBMCs or T cells enriched from blood (not recorded which). The CDR3 here is CASSLVQAPYNEQFF. The CDR3 DNA sequence: TGTGCCAGCAGCTTGGTTCAGGCACCCTACAATGAGCAGTTCTTC.